This entry describes one T cell receptor (beta chain). The read ends 3 residues shy of where the CDR3 ends; the end is completed using the germline J gene. CDR1 SEHNR and CDR2 FQNEAQ come from the germline V gene (reference sequence). The germline V and J ends were trimmed by 5 bases and 6 bases, with 16 bases remaining between them. The CDR3 totals 14 residues. Some clones are missing from TCRdb's copy, which holds only in-frame ones; the method was immunoSEQ multiplex PCR. The sample's table shows approximately 35,000 clones. The sample belongs to a study of Tregs in tolerant kidney transplant recipients.

V and J are TRBV7-9 and TRBJ1-2; D ambiguous. Source: CD8+ T cells from blood, taken before the transplant. The clonotype originates from a human donor who received a combined kidney and bone marrow transplant. The part of the CDR3 DNA that was read is TGTGCCAGCAGCAACCCACAATATATTAATGGC. As protein: CASSNPQYING. The whole CDR3 sequence is CASSNPQYINGYTF.